The clone carrying this T cell receptor beta chain was found a few times. The data stem from a study of chronic HIV infection and antiretroviral therapy. MiXCR was run by TCRdb on the 5' RACE reads, yielding one entry per CDR3 protein. The sample holds fewer than 40,000 distinct CDR3 sequences, 7% to 10% seen once. This TCR came from an adult who had HIV and had not received antiretroviral therapy, or was an uninfected healthy control (not recorded which). The material sequenced was peripheral blood.

In nucleotides, the CDR3 is TGTGCCAGCAGTTTGGCGGGGGGGGCCTTCTCCTACGAGCAGTACTTC. It specifies CASSLAGGAFSYEQYF. The gene calls are TRBV28 and TRBJ2-7, with 9 bases aligning to TRBD2. CDR1 is MDHEN and CDR2 is SYDVKM in the germline V gene. The CDR3 is 16 residues long. J lost 0 bases, V lost 3 bases, and 6 bases had no gene match.